Listed below are T cell receptor beta chains from one sample, sequenced in a study of blood T cell repertoires in COVID-19. This table comes from immunoSEQ multiplex PCR, and its TCRdb copy is limited to in-frame clones, with some not included. This sample yields about 130,000 clones, of which around 80% are seen a single time; under 4.5% belongs to the top ten. Sequenced sample: peripheral blood. The receptors originated from a woman aged 45-65 years with acute or convalescent COVID-19. Each CDR3 is given with its conserved first and last residue. Fields, in order: CDR3 protein, CDR3 DNA, clone size, V gene, J gene, D gene. D genes are given only for firm matches. Only some rows state a clone size, as once, few, many or a class for expanded clones.

cdr3_aa: CATGTSGSLQETQYF; cdr3_nt: TGTGCCACAGGGACTAGCGGGAGCCTCCAAGAGACCCAGTACTTC; clone_size: NA; v_call: TRBV24-1; j_call: TRBJ2-5; d_call: TRBD2
cdr3_aa: CASSLRQGLNTGELFF; cdr3_nt: TGTGCCAGCAGCCTCCGGCAGGGCCTAAACACCGGGGAGCTGTTTTTT; clone_size: NA; v_call: TRBV28; j_call: TRBJ2-2; d_call: NA
cdr3_aa: CSASEGPYEQYF; cdr3_nt: TGCAGTGCTAGTGAGGGCCCCTACGAGCAGTACTTC; clone_size: few; v_call: TRBV20-1; j_call: TRBJ2-7; d_call: NA
cdr3_aa: CAWSVGTTPQHF; cdr3_nt: TGTGCCTGGAGTGTAGGGACTACGCCCCAGCATTTT; clone_size: once; v_call: TRBV30; j_call: TRBJ1-5; d_call: NA
cdr3_aa: CASSRSQETQYF; cdr3_nt: TGTGCCAGCAGCCGTAGCCAAGAGACCCAGTACTTC; clone_size: once; v_call: TRBV4-2; j_call: TRBJ2-5; d_call: NA
cdr3_aa: CASSFRGAGRETQYF; cdr3_nt: TGTGCCAGCAGTTTCCGAGGGGCCGGGAGAGAGACCCAGTACTTC; clone_size: NA; v_call: TRBV6-5; j_call: TRBJ2-5; d_call: NA
cdr3_aa: CASSLGGLVQETQYF; cdr3_nt: TGTGCCAGCAGCTTAGGGGGGCTAGTCCAAGAGACCCAGTACTTC; clone_size: once; v_call: TRBV7-9; j_call: TRBJ2-5; d_call: NA
cdr3_aa: CAISGSGGVGNGYTF; cdr3_nt: TGTGCCATCAGTGGATCAGGGGGCGTAGGGAATGGCTACACCTTC; clone_size: NA; v_call: TRBV10-3; j_call: TRBJ1-2; d_call: TRBD1
cdr3_aa: CASSLVTGAYTEAFF; cdr3_nt: TGTGCCAGCAGCTTAGTTACAGGAGCCTACACTGAAGCTTTCTTT; clone_size: NA; v_call: TRBV7-9; j_call: TRBJ1-1; d_call: NA
cdr3_aa: CASSQGATGPNSPLHF; cdr3_nt: TGTGCCAGCAGCCAAGGGGCTACAGGGCCTAATTCACCCCTCCACTTT; clone_size: once; v_call: TRBV3-1/TRBV3-2; j_call: TRBJ1-6; d_call: NA
cdr3_aa: CAWRTSQGRTEAFF; cdr3_nt: TGTGCCTGGAGAACGAGTCAGGGCAGGACTGAAGCTTTCTTT; clone_size: NA; v_call: TRBV30; j_call: TRBJ1-1; d_call: NA
cdr3_aa: CASSRGTVENTEAFF; cdr3_nt: TGCGCCAGCAGCCGCGGGACGGTGGAGAACACTGAAGCTTTCTTT; clone_size: NA; v_call: TRBV4-1; j_call: TRBJ1-1; d_call: NA
cdr3_aa: CASSRDRGTDTQYF; cdr3_nt: TGTGCCAGCAGCCGGGACAGGGGCACAGATACGCAGTATTTT; clone_size: NA; v_call: TRBV3-1/TRBV3-2; j_call: TRBJ2-3; d_call: TRBD1
cdr3_aa: CAWSSKRVVNEQFF; cdr3_nt: TGTGCCTGGAGTTCTAAGCGGGTTGTTAATGAGCAGTTCTTC; clone_size: NA; v_call: TRBV30; j_call: TRBJ2-1; d_call: NA
cdr3_aa: CASSLGGAVREQYF; cdr3_nt: TGTGCCAGCAGCCTCGGGGGGGCGGTGAGGGAGCAGTACTTC; clone_size: NA; v_call: TRBV7-2; j_call: TRBJ2-7; d_call: TRBD2
cdr3_aa: CASRLSGGAFTNEQFF; cdr3_nt: TGTGCCAGCAGATTGTCCGGGGGGGCCTTTACCAATGAGCAGTTCTTC; clone_size: once; v_call: TRBV7-2; j_call: TRBJ2-1; d_call: TRBD2
cdr3_aa: CASSIDRGTGPTEAFF; cdr3_nt: TGTGCCAGTAGTATAGATCGTGGGACAGGGCCGACTGAAGCTTTCTTT; clone_size: once; v_call: TRBV19; j_call: TRBJ1-1; d_call: TRBD1
cdr3_aa: CASSYNLATAYEQYF; cdr3_nt: TGCGCCAGCAGCTATAATCTCGCGACAGCCTACGAGCAGTACTTC; clone_size: NA; v_call: TRBV5-1; j_call: TRBJ2-7; d_call: NA
cdr3_aa: CASSQDGTGPNQPQHF; cdr3_nt: TGTGCCAGCAGCCAAGACGGGACAGGGCCCAATCAGCCCCAGCATTTT; clone_size: NA; v_call: TRBV3-1/TRBV3-2; j_call: TRBJ1-5; d_call: TRBD1
cdr3_aa: CASTPSGGDGYTF; cdr3_nt: TGTGCCTCCACACCTTCAGGGGGAGATGGCTACACCTTC; clone_size: once; v_call: TRBV30; j_call: TRBJ1-2; d_call: TRBD1
cdr3_aa: CASSVGSSGSTDTQYF; cdr3_nt: TGTGCCAGCAGCGTGGGGTCTAGCGGTTCCACAGATACGCAGTATTTT; clone_size: NA; v_call: TRBV9; j_call: TRBJ2-3; d_call: TRBD2
cdr3_aa: CASSQEVQGNEKLFF; cdr3_nt: TGTGCCAGCAGCCAAGAGGTACAGGGTAATGAAAAACTGTTTTTT; clone_size: NA; v_call: TRBV3-1/TRBV3-2; j_call: TRBJ1-4; d_call: NA
cdr3_aa: CASSRTAVGGASYNEQFF; cdr3_nt: TGTGCCAGCAGCCGAACCGCCGTTGGAGGGGCCTCCTACAATGAGCAGTTCTTC; clone_size: NA; v_call: TRBV2; j_call: TRBJ2-1; d_call: NA
cdr3_aa: CASHGTGKNIQYF; cdr3_nt: TGTGCCAGCCATGGGACAGGCAAAAACATTCAGTACTTC; clone_size: few; v_call: TRBV6-5; j_call: TRBJ2-4; d_call: TRBD1
cdr3_aa: CASSPGTSRETQYF; cdr3_nt: TGTGCCAGCAGCCCCGGGACTAGCCGAGAGACCCAGTACTTC; clone_size: NA; v_call: TRBV11-2; j_call: TRBJ2-5; d_call: TRBD2
cdr3_aa: CSVTRDREYSNQPQHF; cdr3_nt: TGCAGCGTTACCCGGGACAGGGAATATAGCAATCAGCCCCAGCATTTT; clone_size: NA; v_call: TRBV29-1; j_call: TRBJ1-5; d_call: TRBD1
cdr3_aa: CASSIGQLSYEQYF; cdr3_nt: TGTGCCAGTAGTATTGGACAGCTTTCCTACGAGCAGTACTTC; clone_size: NA; v_call: TRBV19; j_call: TRBJ2-7; d_call: NA
cdr3_aa: CASSFSRQETQYF; cdr3_nt: TGTGCCAGCAGCTTTTCGCGTCAAGAGACCCAGTACTTC; clone_size: NA; v_call: TRBV7-3; j_call: TRBJ2-5; d_call: NA
cdr3_aa: CASSGDRNSPLHF; cdr3_nt: TGCGCCAGCAGTGGGGACAGGAATTCACCCCTCCACTTT; clone_size: NA; v_call: TRBV10-2; j_call: TRBJ1-6; d_call: TRBD1
cdr3_aa: CASSPAGLFAGELFF; cdr3_nt: TGTGCCAGCTCACCGGCGGGGCTATTCGCCGGGGAGCTGTTTTTT; clone_size: NA; v_call: TRBV18; j_call: TRBJ2-2; d_call: NA
cdr3_aa: CASSQAGTGGFHEQYF; cdr3_nt: TGTGCCAGCAGCCAAGCTGGGACAGGGGGTTTCCACGAGCAGTACTTC; clone_size: NA; v_call: TRBV14; j_call: TRBJ2-7; d_call: TRBD1
cdr3_aa: CASSGGAASQHF; cdr3_nt: TGTGCCAGCAGCGGAGGAGCGGCTTCCCAGCATTTT; clone_size: few; v_call: TRBV12-3/TRBV12-4; j_call: TRBJ1-5; d_call: NA
cdr3_aa: CASSDRPGGIQETQYF; cdr3_nt: TGTGCCAGCAGCGACCGGCCGGGGGGGATACAAGAGACCCAGTACTTC; clone_size: NA; v_call: TRBV13; j_call: TRBJ2-5; d_call: TRBD2
cdr3_aa: CASSYQGRYTDTQYF; cdr3_nt: TGTGCCAGCAGTTACCAGGGAAGGTACACAGATACGCAGTATTTT; clone_size: NA; v_call: TRBV6-5; j_call: TRBJ2-3; d_call: NA
cdr3_aa: CASSMRSRGRTDTQYF; cdr3_nt: TGTGCCAGTAGTATGCGGTCGCGGGGTCGCACAGATACGCAGTATTTT; clone_size: NA; v_call: TRBV19; j_call: TRBJ2-3; d_call: NA
cdr3_aa: CASSSGGIAYGYTF; cdr3_nt: TGTGCCAGCAGTTCAGGCGGGATCGCCTATGGCTACACCTTC; clone_size: NA; v_call: TRBV28; j_call: TRBJ1-2; d_call: NA
cdr3_aa: CASSEGTGISNEQFF; cdr3_nt: TGTGCCAGCAGTGAGGGGACAGGGATTTCGAATGAGCAGTTCTTC; clone_size: once; v_call: TRBV2; j_call: TRBJ2-1; d_call: TRBD1
cdr3_aa: CASRKTGTGGYEQYF; cdr3_nt: TGTGCCAGCAGAAAAACCGGGACAGGGGGCTACGAGCAGTACTTC; clone_size: NA; v_call: TRBV6-5; j_call: TRBJ2-7; d_call: TRBD1
cdr3_aa: CASSYSGADRETQYF; cdr3_nt: TGTGCCAGCAGCTACTCAGGGGCCGACCGAGAGACCCAGTACTTC; clone_size: few; v_call: TRBV4-2; j_call: TRBJ2-5; d_call: NA
cdr3_aa: CASSYGQGALSGANVLTF; cdr3_nt: TGTGCCAGCAGTTACGGACAGGGGGCGCTTTCTGGGGCCAACGTCCTGACTTTC; clone_size: NA; v_call: TRBV6-2/TRBV6-3; j_call: TRBJ2-6; d_call: TRBD1
cdr3_aa: CASSLSGGTRTGELFF; cdr3_nt: TGCGCCAGCAGCTTGTCAGGCGGGACGAGGACCGGGGAGCTGTTTTTT; clone_size: few; v_call: TRBV5-1; j_call: TRBJ2-2; d_call: NA